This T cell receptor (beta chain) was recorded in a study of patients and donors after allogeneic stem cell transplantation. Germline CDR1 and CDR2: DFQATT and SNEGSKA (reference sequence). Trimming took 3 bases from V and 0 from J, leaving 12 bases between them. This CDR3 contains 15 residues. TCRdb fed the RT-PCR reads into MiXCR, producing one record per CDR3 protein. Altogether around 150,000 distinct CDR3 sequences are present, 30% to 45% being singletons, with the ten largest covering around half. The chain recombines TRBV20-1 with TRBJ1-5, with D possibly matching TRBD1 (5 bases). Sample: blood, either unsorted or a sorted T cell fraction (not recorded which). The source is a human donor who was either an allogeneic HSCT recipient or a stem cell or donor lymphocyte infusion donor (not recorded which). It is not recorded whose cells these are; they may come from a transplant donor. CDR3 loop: CSARSRGYSNQPQHF. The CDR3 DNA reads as TGCAGTGCTAGGAGTAGGGGATATAGCAATCAGCCCCAGCATTTT.